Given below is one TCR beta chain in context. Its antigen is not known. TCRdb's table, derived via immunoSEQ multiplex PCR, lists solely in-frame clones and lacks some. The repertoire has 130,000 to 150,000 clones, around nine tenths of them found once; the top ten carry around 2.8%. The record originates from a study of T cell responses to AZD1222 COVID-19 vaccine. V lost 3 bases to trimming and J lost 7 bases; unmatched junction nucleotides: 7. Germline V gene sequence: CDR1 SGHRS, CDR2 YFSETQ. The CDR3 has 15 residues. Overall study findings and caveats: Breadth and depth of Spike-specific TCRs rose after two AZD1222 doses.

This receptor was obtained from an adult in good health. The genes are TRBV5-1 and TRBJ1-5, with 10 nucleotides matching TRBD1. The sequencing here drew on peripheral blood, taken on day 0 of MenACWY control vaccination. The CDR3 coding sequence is TGCGCCAGCAGCTGGACCGGGACAGGGGACCAGCCCCAGCATTTT. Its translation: CASSWTGTGDQPQHF.